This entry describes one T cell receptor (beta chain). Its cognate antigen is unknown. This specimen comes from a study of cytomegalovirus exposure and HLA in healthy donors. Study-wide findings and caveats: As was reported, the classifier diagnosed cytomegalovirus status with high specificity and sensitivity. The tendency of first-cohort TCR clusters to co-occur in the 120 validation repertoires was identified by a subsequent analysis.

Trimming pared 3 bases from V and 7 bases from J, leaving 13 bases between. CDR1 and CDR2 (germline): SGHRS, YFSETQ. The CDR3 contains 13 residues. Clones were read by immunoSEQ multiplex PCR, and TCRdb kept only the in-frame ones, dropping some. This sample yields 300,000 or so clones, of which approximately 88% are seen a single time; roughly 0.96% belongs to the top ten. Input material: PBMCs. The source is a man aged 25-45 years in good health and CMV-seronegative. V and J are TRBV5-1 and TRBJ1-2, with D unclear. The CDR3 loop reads CASSYGGERGYTF. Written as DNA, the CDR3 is TGCGCCAGCAGCTATGGCGGGGAGCGTGGCTACACCTTC.